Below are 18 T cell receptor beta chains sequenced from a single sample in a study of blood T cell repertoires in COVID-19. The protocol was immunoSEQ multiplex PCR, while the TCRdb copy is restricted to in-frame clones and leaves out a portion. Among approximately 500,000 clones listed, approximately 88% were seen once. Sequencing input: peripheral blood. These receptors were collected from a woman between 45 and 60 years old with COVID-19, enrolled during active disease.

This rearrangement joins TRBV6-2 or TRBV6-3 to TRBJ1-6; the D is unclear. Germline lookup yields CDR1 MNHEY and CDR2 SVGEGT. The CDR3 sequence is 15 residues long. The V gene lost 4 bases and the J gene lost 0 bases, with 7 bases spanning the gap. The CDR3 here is CASSWASSYNSPLHF. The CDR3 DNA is TGTGCCAGCAGTTGGGCGAGCTCCTATAATTCACCCCTCCACTTT.

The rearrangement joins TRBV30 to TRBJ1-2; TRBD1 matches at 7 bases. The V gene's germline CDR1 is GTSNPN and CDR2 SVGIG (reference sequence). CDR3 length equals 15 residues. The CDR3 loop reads CATHGTVTPTWGYTF. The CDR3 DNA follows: TGTGCAACGCACGGGACAGTGACTCCAACATGGGGCTACACCTTC.

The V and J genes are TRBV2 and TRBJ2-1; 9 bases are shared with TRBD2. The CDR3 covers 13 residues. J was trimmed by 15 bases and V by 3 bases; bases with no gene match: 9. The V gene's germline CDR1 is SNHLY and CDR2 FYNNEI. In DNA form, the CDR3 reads TGTGCCAGCAGTGACCAGCGGGGGGCGGTGGGGTTCTTC. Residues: CASSDQRGAVGFF. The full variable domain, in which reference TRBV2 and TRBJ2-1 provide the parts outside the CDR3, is EPEVTQTPSHQVTQMGQEVILRCVPISNHLYFYWYRQILGQKVEFLVSFYNNEISEKSEIFDDQFSVERPDGSNFTLKIRSTKLEDSAMYFCASSDQRGAVGFFGPGTRLTVL.

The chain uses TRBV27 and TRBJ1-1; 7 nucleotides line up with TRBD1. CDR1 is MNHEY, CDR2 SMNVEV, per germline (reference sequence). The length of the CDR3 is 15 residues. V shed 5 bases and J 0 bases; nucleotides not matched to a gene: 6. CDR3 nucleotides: TGTGCCAGCAGTCTTGACAGGGCTTTGAACACTGAAGCTTTCTTT. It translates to CASSLDRALNTEAFF.

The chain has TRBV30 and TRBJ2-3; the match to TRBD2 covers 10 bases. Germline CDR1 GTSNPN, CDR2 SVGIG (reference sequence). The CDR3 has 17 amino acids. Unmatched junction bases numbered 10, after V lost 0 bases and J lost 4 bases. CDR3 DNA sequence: TGTGCCTGGAGTGTACGCGAAGCGGGGGGGCAGGCAGATACGCAGTATTTT. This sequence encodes CAWSVREAGGQADTQYF. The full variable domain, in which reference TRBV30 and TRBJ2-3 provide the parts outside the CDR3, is SQTIHQWPATLVQPVGSPLSLECTVEGTSNPNLYWYRQAAGRGLQLLFYSVGIGQISSEVPQNLSASRPQDRQFILSSKKLLLSDSGFYLCAWSVREAGGQADTQYFGPGTRLTVL.

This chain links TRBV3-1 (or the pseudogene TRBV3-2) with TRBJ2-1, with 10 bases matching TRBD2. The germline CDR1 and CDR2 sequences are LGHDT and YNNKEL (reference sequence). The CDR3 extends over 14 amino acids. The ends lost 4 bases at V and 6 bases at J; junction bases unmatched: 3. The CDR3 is CASSPSGGTNEQFF. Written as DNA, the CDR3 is TGTGCCAGCAGCCCTAGCGGGGGAACCAATGAGCAGTTCTTC.

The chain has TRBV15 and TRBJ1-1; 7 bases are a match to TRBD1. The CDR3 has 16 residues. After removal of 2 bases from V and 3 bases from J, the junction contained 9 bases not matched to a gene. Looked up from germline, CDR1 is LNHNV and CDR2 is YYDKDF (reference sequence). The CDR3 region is CATSRPKTGVDTEAFF. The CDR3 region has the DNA TGTGCCACCAGCAGACCCAAAACAGGGGTTGACACTGAAGCTTTCTTT.

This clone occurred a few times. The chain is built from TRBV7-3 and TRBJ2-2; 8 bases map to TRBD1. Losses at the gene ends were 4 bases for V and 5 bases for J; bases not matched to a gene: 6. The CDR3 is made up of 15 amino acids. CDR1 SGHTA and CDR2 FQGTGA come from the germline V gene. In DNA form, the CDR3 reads TGTGCCAGCAGCTCGCAGGGGGCGGGAACCGGGGAGCTGTTTTTT. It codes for CASSSQGAGTGELFF.

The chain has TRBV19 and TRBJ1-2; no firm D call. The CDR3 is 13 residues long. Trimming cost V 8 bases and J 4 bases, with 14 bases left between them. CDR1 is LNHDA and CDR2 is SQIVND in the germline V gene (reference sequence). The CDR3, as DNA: TGTGCCAGTCAACCCCCGCAGTCCTATGGCTACACCTTC. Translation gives CASQPPQSYGYTF.

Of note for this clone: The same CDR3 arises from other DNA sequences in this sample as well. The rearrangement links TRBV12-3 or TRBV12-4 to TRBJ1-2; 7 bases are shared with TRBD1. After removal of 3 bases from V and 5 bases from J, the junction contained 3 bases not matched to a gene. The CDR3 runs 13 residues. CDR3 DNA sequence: TGTGCCAGCAGTTTTGGCAGGGGGTATGGCTACACCTTC. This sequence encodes CASSFGRGYGYTF.

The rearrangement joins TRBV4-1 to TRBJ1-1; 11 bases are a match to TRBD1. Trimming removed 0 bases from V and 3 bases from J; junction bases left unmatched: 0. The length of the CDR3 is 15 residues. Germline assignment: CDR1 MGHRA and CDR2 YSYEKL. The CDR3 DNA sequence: TGCGCCAGCAGCCAAGAGGGACAGGGGGACACTGAAGCTTTCTTT. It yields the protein CASSQEGQGDTEAFF.

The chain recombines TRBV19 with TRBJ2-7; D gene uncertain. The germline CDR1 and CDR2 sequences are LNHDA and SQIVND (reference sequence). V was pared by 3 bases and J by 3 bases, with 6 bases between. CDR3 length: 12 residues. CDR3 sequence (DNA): TGTGCCAGTAGTATGGGCGACTACGAGCAGTACTTC. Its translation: CASSMGDYEQYF.

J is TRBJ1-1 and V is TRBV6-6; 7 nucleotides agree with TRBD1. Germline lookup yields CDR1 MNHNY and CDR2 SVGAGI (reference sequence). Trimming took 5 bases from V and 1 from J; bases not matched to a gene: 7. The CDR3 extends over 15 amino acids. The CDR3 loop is CASSHPGTANTEAFF. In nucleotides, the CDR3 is TGTGCCAGCAGTCACCCCGGGACAGCGAACACTGAAGCTTTCTTT.

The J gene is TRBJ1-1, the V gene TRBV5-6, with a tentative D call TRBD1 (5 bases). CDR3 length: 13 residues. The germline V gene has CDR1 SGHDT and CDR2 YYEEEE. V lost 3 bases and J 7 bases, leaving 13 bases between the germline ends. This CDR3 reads CASSSDSHDEAFF. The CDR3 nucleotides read TGTGCCAGCAGCTCCGACAGCCACGATGAAGCTTTCTTT.

The CDR3 DNA sequence: TGTGCCAGCAGCCCAGCTCCCCAAGGGTCGGGACAGGGGTTTTGGGTGGAGACCCAGTACTTC. This encodes CASSPAPQGSGQGFWVETQYF. V and J are TRBV7-8 and TRBJ2-5; 10 bases line up with TRBD1. This CDR3 is built from 21 residues. Germline-derived CDR1 and CDR2 are SGHVS and FQNEAQ. V trimming: 5 bases; J trimming: 5 bases; junction bases outside the gene matches: 26.

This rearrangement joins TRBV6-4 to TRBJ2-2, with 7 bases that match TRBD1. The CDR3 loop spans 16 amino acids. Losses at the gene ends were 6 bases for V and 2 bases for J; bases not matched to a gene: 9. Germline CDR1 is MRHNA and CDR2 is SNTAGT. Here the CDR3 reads CASSTEGGLNTGELFF. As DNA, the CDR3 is TGTGCCAGCAGCACGGAAGGGGGCCTTAACACCGGGGAGCTGTTTTTT.

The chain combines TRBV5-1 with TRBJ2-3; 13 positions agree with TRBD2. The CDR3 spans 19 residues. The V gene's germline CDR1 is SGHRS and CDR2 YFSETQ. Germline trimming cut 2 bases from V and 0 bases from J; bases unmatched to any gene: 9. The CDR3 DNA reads TGCGCCAGCAGCTTTTATGGACTAGCGGGGGATGGGAGCACAGATACGCAGTATTTT. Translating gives CASSFYGLAGDGSTDTQYF.

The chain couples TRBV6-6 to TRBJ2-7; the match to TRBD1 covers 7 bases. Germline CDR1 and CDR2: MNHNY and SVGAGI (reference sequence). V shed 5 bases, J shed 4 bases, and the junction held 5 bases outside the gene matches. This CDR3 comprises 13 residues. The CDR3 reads CASSRSQGYEQYF. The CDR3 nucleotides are TGTGCCAGCAGTCGATCACAGGGGTACGAGCAGTACTTC.